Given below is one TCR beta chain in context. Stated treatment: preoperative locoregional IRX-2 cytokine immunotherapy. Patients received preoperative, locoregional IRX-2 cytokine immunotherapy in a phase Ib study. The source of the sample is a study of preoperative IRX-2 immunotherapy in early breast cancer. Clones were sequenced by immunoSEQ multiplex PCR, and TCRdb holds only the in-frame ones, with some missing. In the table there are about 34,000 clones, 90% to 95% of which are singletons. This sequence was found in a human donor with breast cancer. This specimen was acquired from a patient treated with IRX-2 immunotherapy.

CDR3 bases: TGCGCCAGCAGCTCGGGACAGGGGGCTCATGGCTACACCTTC. This translates into CASSSGQGAHGYTF. This chain connects TRBV5-1 to TRBJ1-2, with 12 bases lining up with TRBD1. The V gene's germline CDR1 is SGHRS and CDR2 YFSETQ. The CDR3 extends over 14 amino acids. Unmatched junction bases numbered 3, after V lost 3 bases and J lost 6 bases.